This record looks at one TCR beta chain sequence and its context. The antigen is undetermined. This specimen comes from a study of cytomegalovirus exposure and HLA in healthy donors. Study summary: Unique TCR beta sequences numbering some 120 million came from approximately 180 million T cells in an earlier analysis. The study's findings and limits: An analysis done earlier found most TCR beta V segments productive about 90% or about 30% of the time. The authors listed 150 to 200 TCR beta chains as cytomegalovirus-associated.

The PCR employed 60 Vbeta primers together with 13 Jbeta primers. The data were produced by immunoSEQ multiplex PCR, yet TCRdb's version contains in-frame clones alone and is incomplete. Its table lists 50,000 or so clones. The sequencing sample was made of PBMCs. The source is a woman aged 55-69 years in good health and CMV-seropositive.

CDR3 region: CASSSLGGGMNTEAFF. CDR3 coding DNA: TGCGCCAGCAGCAGCTTGGGGGGGGGAATGAACACTGAAGCTTTCTTT. This rearrangement joins TRBV5-1 to TRBJ1-1; D possibly corresponds to TRBD1 (5 bases). Between the trimmed V and J ends, which lost 4 bases and 0 bases, there was a span of 16 bases. Germline lookup yields CDR1 SGHRS and CDR2 YFSETQ. The CDR3 is made up of 16 amino acids.